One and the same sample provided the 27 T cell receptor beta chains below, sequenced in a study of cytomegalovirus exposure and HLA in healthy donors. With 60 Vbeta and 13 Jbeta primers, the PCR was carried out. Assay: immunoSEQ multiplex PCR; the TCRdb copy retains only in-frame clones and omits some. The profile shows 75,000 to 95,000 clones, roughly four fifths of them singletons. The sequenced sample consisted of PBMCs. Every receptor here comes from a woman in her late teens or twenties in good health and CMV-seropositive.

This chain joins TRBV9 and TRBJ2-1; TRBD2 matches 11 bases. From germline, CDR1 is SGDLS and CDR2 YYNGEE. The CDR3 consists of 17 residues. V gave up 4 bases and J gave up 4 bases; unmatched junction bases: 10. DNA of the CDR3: TGTGCCAGCAGCTCCCCCCCCGGGACTAGCGGATACAATGAGCAGTTCTTC. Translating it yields CASSSPPGTSGYNEQFF.

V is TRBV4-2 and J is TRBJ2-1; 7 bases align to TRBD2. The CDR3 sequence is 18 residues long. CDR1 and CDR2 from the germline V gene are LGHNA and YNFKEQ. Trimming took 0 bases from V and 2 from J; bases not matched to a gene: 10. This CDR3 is CASSQDEASGATYNEQFF. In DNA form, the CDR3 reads TGTGCCAGCAGCCAAGATGAAGCGAGCGGGGCCACCTACAATGAGCAGTTCTTC.

The CDR3 bases are TGTGCCATCAGTGTTTCAGGGGGGACTAACTATGGCTACACCTTC. It codes for CAISVSGGTNYGYTF. The rearrangement links TRBV10-3 to TRBJ1-2; 7 bases align to TRBD1. This CDR3 contains 15 residues. J lost 0 bases, V lost 4 bases, and 5 bases had no gene match. Germline CDR1 ENHRY, CDR2 SYGVKD.

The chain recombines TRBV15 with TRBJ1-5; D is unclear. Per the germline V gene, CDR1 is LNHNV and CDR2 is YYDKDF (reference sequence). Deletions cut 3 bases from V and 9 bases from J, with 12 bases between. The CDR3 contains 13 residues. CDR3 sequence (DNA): TGTGCCACCAGCAGCGGGATCCAAGGGCCCCAGCATTTT. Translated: CATSSGIQGPQHF.

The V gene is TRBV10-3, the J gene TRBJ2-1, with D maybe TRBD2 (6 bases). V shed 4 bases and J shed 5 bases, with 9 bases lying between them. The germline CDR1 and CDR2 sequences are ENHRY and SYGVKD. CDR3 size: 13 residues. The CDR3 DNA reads TGTGCCATCAGTGGGTGGGAGGACAATGAGCAGTTCTTC. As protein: CAISGWEDNEQFF.

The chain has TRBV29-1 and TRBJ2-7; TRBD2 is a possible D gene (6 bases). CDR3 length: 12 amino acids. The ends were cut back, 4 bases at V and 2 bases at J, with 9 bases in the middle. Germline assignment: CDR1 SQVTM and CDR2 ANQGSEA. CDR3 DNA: TGCAGCGTTGGACTAGGAACCTACGAGCAGTACTTC. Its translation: CSVGLGTYEQYF.

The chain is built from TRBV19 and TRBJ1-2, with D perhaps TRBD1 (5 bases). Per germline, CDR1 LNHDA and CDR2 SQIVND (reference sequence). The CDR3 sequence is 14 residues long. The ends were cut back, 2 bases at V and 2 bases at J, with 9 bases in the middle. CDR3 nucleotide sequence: TGTGCCAGTAGTATAACCAGGGAAAACTATGGCTACACCTTC. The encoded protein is CASSITRENYGYTF. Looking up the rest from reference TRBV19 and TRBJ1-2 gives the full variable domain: DGGITQSPKYLFRKEGQNVTLSCEQNLNHDAMYWYRQDPGQGLRLIYYSQIVNDFQKGDIAEGYSVSREKKESFPLTVTSAQKNPTAFYLCASSITRENYGYTFGSGTRLTVV.

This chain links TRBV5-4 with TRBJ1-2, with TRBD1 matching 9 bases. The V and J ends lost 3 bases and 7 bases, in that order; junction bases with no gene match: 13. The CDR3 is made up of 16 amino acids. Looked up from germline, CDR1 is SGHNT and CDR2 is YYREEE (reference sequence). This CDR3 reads CASSWGQGAPIRGYTF. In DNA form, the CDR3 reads TGTGCCAGCAGCTGGGGACAGGGCGCCCCTATTCGTGGCTACACCTTC.

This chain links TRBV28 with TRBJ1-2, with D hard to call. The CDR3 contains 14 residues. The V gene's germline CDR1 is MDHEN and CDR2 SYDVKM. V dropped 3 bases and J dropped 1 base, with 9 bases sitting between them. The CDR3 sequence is CASSLVRINYGYTF. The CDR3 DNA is TGTGCCAGCAGTTTGGTGAGGATTAACTATGGCTACACCTTC.

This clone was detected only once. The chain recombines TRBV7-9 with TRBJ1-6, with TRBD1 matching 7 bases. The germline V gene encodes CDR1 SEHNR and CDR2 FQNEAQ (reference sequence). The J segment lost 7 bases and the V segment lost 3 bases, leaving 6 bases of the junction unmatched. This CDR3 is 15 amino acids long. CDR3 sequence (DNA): TGTGCCAGCAGCTTCCCGGGACAGACAAATTCACCCCTCCACTTT. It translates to CASSFPGQTNSPLHF.

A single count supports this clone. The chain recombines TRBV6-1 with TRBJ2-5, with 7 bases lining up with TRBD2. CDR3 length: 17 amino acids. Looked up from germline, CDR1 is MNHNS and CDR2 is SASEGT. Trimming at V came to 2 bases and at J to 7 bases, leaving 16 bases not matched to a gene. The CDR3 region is CASSETGGTSAAGTQYF. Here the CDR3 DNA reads TGTGCCAGCAGTGAAACAGGCGGAACTAGCGCGGCTGGGACCCAGTACTTC.

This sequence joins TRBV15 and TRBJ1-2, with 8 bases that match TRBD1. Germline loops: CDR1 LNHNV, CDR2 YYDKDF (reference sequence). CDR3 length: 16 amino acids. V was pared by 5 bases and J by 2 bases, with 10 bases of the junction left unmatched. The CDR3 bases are TGTGCCACCAGCTCTATTAGGACAGGGCTGAACTATGGCTACACCTTC. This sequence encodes CATSSIRTGLNYGYTF.

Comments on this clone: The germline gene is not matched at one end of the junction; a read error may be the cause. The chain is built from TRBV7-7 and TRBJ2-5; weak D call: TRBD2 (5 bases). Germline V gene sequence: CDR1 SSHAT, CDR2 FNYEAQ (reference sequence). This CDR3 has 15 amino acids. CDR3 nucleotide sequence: TGTGCTAGCAGCTTCGGTGGGAGCCTCGGAGAGACCCAGTACTTC. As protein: CASSFGGSLGETQYF.

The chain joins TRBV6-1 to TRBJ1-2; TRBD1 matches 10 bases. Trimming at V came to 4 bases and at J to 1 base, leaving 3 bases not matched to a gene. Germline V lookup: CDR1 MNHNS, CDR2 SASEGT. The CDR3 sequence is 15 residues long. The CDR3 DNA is TGTGCCAGCAGTGTTGGGACAGGGGTTAACTATGGCTACACCTTC. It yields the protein CASSVGTGVNYGYTF.

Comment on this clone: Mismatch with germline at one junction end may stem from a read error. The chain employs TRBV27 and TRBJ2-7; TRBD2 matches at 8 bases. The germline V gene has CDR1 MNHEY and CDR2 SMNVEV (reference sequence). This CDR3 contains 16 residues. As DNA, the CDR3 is TGTGCCAGCAGTCTATCTAGCGGGCCAACACCCTACGAGCAGTACTTC. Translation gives CASSLSSGPTPYEQYF.

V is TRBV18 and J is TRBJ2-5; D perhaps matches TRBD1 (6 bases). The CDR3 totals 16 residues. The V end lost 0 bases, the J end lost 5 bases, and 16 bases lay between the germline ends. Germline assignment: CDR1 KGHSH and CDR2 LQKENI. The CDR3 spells CASSPPGARREETQYF. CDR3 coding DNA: TGTGCCAGCTCACCACCGGGGGCCAGACGTGAGGAGACCCAGTACTTC. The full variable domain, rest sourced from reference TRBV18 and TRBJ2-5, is NAGVMQNPRHLVRRRGQEARLRCSPMKGHSHVYWYRQLPEEGLKFMVYLQKENIIDESGMPKERFSAEFPKEGPSILRIQQVVRGDSAAYFCASSPPGARREETQYFGPGTRLLVL.

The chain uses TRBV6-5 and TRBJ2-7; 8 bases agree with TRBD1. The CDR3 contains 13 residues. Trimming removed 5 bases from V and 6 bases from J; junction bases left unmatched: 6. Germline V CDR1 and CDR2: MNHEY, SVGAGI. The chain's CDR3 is CASSLETGVEQYF. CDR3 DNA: TGTGCCAGCAGTCTCGAGACAGGGGTCGAGCAGTACTTC.

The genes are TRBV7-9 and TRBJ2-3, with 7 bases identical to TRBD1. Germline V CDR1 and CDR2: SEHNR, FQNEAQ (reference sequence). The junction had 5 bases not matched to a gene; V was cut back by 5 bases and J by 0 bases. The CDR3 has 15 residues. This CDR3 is CASSPGQQSTDTQYF. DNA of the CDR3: TGTGCCAGCAGCCCGGGACAGCAAAGCACAGATACGCAGTATTTT.

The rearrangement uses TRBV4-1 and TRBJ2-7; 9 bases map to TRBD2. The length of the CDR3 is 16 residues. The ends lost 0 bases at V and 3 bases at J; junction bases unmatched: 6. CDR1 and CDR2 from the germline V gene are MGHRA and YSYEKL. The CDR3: CASSQDGLAGNYEQYF. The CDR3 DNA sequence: TGCGCCAGCAGCCAAGATGGCCTAGCGGGAAACTACGAGCAGTACTTC.

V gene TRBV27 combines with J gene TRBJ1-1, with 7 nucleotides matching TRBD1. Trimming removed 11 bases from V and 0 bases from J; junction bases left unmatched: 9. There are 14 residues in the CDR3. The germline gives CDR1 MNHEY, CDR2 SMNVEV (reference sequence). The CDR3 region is CAARTGNMNTEAFF. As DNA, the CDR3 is TGTGCCGCCCGGACAGGCAACATGAACACTGAAGCTTTCTTT.

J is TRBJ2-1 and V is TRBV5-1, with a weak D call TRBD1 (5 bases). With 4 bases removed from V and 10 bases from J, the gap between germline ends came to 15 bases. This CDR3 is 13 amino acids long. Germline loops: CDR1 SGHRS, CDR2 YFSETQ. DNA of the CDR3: TGCGCCAGCAGCACCTTAAAAGGGGCAGAGCAGTTCTTC. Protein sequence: CASSTLKGAEQFF.

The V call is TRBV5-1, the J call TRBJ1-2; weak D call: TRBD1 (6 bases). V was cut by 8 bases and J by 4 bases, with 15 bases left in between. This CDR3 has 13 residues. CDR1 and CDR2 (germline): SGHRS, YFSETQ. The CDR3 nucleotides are TGCGCCAGTGAGGACAGCCGAGGCTATGGCTACACCTTC. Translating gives CASEDSRGYGYTF.

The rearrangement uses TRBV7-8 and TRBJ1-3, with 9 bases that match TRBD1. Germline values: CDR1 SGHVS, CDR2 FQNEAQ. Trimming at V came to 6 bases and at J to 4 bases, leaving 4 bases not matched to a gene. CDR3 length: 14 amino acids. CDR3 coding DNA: TGTGCCAGCAGGGGGACAGGGAGAGGAAACACCATATATTTT. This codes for CASRGTGRGNTIYF.

CDR3 loop: CASSSGGSGNTIYF. In nucleotides, the CDR3 is TGTGCCAGCAGCTCTGGCGGGAGCGGAAACACCATATATTTT. V and J are TRBV7-2 and TRBJ1-3; D is ambiguous. This CDR3 has 14 amino acids. Germline V CDR1 and CDR2: SGHTA, FQGNSA. V was clipped by 4 bases and J by 4 bases, with 11 bases between them.

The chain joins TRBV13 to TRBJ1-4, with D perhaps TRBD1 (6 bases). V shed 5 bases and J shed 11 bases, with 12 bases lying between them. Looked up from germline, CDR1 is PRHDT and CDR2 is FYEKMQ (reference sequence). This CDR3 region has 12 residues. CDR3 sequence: CASSPYQGKLFF. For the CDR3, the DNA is TGTGCCAGCAGCCCCTATCAGGGGAAACTGTTTTTT. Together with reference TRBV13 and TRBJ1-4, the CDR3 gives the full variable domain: AAGVIQSPRHLIKEKRETATLKCYPIPRHDTVYWYQQGPGQDPQFLISFYEKMQSDKGSIPDRFSAQQFSDYHSELNMSSLELGDSALYFCASSPYQGKLFFGSGTQLSVL.

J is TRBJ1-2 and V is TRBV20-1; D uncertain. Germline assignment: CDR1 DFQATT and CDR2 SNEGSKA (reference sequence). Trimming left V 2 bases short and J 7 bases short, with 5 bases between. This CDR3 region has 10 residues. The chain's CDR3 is CSARSGGYTF. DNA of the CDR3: TGCAGTGCTAGATCAGGTGGCTACACCTTC.

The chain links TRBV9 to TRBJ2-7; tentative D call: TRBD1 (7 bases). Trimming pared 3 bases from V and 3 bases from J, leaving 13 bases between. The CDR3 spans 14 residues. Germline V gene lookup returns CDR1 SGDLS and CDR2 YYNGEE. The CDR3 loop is CASSARGTDYEQYF. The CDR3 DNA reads TGTGCCAGCAGCGCCCGGGGGACAGACTACGAGCAGTACTTC.